The 29 T cell receptor beta chains in this list originate from one sample, sequenced in a study of blood T cell repertoires in COVID-19. Generated by immunoSEQ multiplex PCR, the TCRdb table keeps only in-frame clones and is missing some. The data contain 51,000 or so clones, roughly 90% of them singletons. The sequencing input was peripheral blood. All receptors derive from an elderly man with active or convalescent COVID-19.

This clone was seen only once. This sequence joins TRBV19 and TRBJ2-2, with D unresolved. There are 14 residues in the CDR3. Trimming shortened V by 7 bases and J by 5 bases, and 14 bases separated the two germline ends. Germline V gene data show CDR1 as LNHDA and CDR2 as SQIVND (reference sequence). The CDR3 DNA reads as TGTGCCAGTAATAATCCGGCCGGGACCGGGGAGCTGTTTTTT. Its translation: CASNNPAGTGELFF. The whole variable domain, filled in from reference TRBV19 and TRBJ2-2, reads DGGITQSPKYLFRKEGQNVTLSCEQNLNHDAMYWYRQDPGQGLRLIYYSQIVNDFQKGDIAEGYSVSREKKESFPLTVTSAQKNPTAFYLCASNNPAGTGELFFGEGSRLTVL.

The V and J genes are TRBV19 and TRBJ2-2; 9 bases match TRBD1. The V gene's germline CDR1 is LNHDA and CDR2 SQIVND (reference sequence). V dropped 5 bases and J dropped 4; count of bases not matched to a gene: 2. CDR3 length: 14 amino acids. The CDR3 nucleotides read TGTGCCAGTAGTGAGGGACAGGGCACCGGGGAGCTGTTTTTT. Its protein product is CASSEGQGTGELFF.

The chain has TRBV5-5 and TRBJ1-2; TRBD1 matches 9 bases. V lost 5 bases to trimming and J lost 7 bases; unmatched junction nucleotides: 6. This CDR3 spans 13 amino acids. Germline V CDR1 and CDR2: SGHKS, YYEKEE (reference sequence). CDR3 DNA: TGTGCCAGCAGGGCCGGGACAGGGAGTGGCTACACCTTC. Its translation is CASRAGTGSGYTF.

The V gene is TRBV30, the J gene TRBJ1-2; D possibly corresponds to TRBD1 (5 bases). Trimming shortened V by 0 bases and J by 8 bases, and 13 bases separated the two germline ends. This CDR3 comprises 13 residues. From germline, CDR1 is GTSNPN and CDR2 SVGIG (reference sequence). Here the CDR3 reads CAWSVRAGYGYTF. The CDR3 DNA is TGTGCCTGGAGTGTTAGGGCAGGGTACGGCTACACCTTC.

The J gene is TRBJ1-1, the V gene TRBV4-1; D remains unclear. The CDR3 loop spans 18 amino acids. The germline V gene has CDR1 MGHRA and CDR2 YSYEKL. V was pared by 0 bases and J by 5 bases, with 22 bases between. CDR3 protein: CASSQDTPFSASGTEAFF. In nucleotides, the CDR3 is TGCGCCAGCAGCCAAGATACCCCTTTCAGCGCTTCTGGGACTGAAGCTTTCTTT.

This clone was detected many times. CDR3 nucleotides: TGCGCCAGCAGCCAACCGGGACAGGCCCTCTACGAGCAGTACTTC. It translates to CASSQPGQALYEQYF. This chain connects TRBV4-3 to TRBJ2-7; TRBD1 agrees at 8 bases. The V segment lost 2 bases and the J segment 3 bases; nucleotides outside the gene matches: 6. Germline V gene data show CDR1 as LGHNA and CDR2 as YSLEER. The CDR3 is made up of 15 amino acids.

The V call is TRBV28, the J call TRBJ1-3; 8 bases agree with TRBD1. V shed 6 bases and J 0 bases; nucleotides not matched to a gene: 7. The germline CDR1 and CDR2 sequences are MDHEN and SYDVKM. This CDR3 contains 16 residues. CDR3 sequence reads: CASSPGTGHSGNTIYF. CDR3 nucleotide sequence: TGTGCCAGCAGCCCCGGGACAGGTCACTCTGGAAACACCATATATTTT. The full variable domain, in which reference TRBV28 and TRBJ1-3 provide the parts outside the CDR3, is DVKVTQSSRYLVKRTGEKVFLECVQDMDHENMFWYRQDPGLGLRLIYFSYDVKMKEKGDIPEGYSVSREKKERFSLILESASTNQTSMYLCASSPGTGHSGNTIYFGEGSWLTVV.

This chain links TRBV19 with TRBJ2-2, with a tentative D call TRBD1 (5 bases). The CDR3 contains 13 residues. Germline V gives CDR1 LNHDA, CDR2 SQIVND (reference sequence). V lost 6 bases to trimming and J lost 6 bases, with 11 bases between them. The DNA of the CDR3 is TGTGCCAGTAGGAGACAGAGACCCGGGGAGCTGTTTTTT. It encodes CASRRQRPGELFF.

The rearrangement uses TRBV5-6 and TRBJ1-1, with 8 bases lining up with TRBD1. This CDR3 region has 16 residues. V dropped 5 bases and J dropped 1; count of bases not matched to a gene: 10. Per germline, CDR1 SGHDT and CDR2 YYEEEE. DNA for the CDR3: TGTGCCAGCAGGACCGACAGGGGAGGTACGAACACTGAAGCTTTCTTT. It is translated as CASRTDRGGTNTEAFF. Supplemented by reference TRBV5-6 and TRBJ1-1, the full variable domain reads DAGVTQSPTHLIKTRGQQVTLRCSPKSGHDTVSWYQQALGQGPQFIFQYYEEEERQRGNFPDRFSGHQFPNYSSELNVNALLLGDSALYLCASRTDRGGTNTEAFFGQGTRLTVV.

The gene calls are TRBV7-2 and TRBJ2-1; no firm D call. The CDR3 runs to 11 residues. Germline-derived CDR1 and CDR2 are SGHTA and FQGNSA. V was shortened by 2 bases and J by 10 bases, with 6 bases between the two germline ends. The CDR3 DNA reads as TGTGCCAGCAGCTTATTCGAGGAGCAGTTCTTC. Residues: CASSLFEEQFF.

The chain is built from TRBV4-2 and TRBJ2-7, with 13 positions matching TRBD2. CDR1 LGHNA and CDR2 YNFKEQ come from the germline V gene. The CDR3 length is 17 residues. Trimming cost V 1 base and J 4 bases; bases outside gene matches: 7. The CDR3, as DNA: TGTGCCAGCAGCCAAGCTCACGGACTAGCGGGAGCATACGAGCAGTACTTC. This translates into CASSQAHGLAGAYEQYF.

The DNA of the CDR3 is TGTGCCAGCAGCAGGACAGGGTCGCTGATTGTGGGAAACACCATATATTTT. As protein: CASSRTGSLIVGNTIYF. The gene calls are TRBV7-9 and TRBJ1-3; 8 bases line up with TRBD1. The J segment lost 4 bases and the V segment lost 5 bases, leaving 13 bases of the junction unmatched. Germline CDR1 is SEHNR and CDR2 is FQNEAQ (reference sequence). The CDR3 spans 17 residues.

V and J are TRBV11-3 and TRBJ2-5; 8 bases are a match to TRBD2. Germline V lookup: CDR1 SGHNT, CDR2 YENEEA. The CDR3 length is 15 residues. V lost 1 base and J lost 5; bases outside the gene matches: 6. CDR3 region: CASSLASGGGETQYF. The CDR3, as DNA: TGTGCCAGCAGCTTAGCCAGCGGGGGAGGGGAGACCCAGTACTTC.

The chain recombines TRBV4-1 with TRBJ1-5; D ambiguous. This CDR3 comprises 13 residues. Germline assignment: CDR1 MGHRA and CDR2 YSYEKL. V was cut by 0 bases and J by 5 bases, with 5 bases left in between. DNA for the CDR3: TGCGCCAGCAGCCAAGACAGGCATCAGCCCCAGCATTTT. This gives the protein CASSQDRHQPQHF.

The rearrangement joins TRBV4-1 to TRBJ2-6; D is unclear. CDR1 MGHRA and CDR2 YSYEKL come from the germline V gene. The CDR3 has 15 residues. Trimming removed 5 bases from V and 2 bases from J, with 10 bases in between. CDR3: CASSGIDTGANVLTF. As DNA, the CDR3 is TGCGCCAGCAGCGGAATAGACACTGGGGCCAACGTCCTGACTTTC.

The chain carries TRBV6-5 and TRBJ2-3; the match to TRBD1 covers 8 bases. The CDR3 runs 14 residues. The junction had 6 bases not matched to a gene; V was cut back by 6 bases and J by 4 bases. Germline-derived CDR1 and CDR2 are MNHEY and SVGAGI. CDR3 in amino acids: CASSSDRGADTQYF. The CDR3 DNA sequence: TGTGCCAGCAGCTCAGACAGGGGCGCAGATACGCAGTATTTT.

J is TRBJ2-7 and V is TRBV30; D might be TRBD2 (6 bases). Germline values: CDR1 GTSNPN, CDR2 SVGIG (reference sequence). Trimming left V 3 bases short and J 3 bases short, with 9 bases between. This CDR3 contains 12 residues. This CDR3 reads CAWRMEGYEQYF. The CDR3 bases are TGTGCCTGGAGAATGGAGGGCTACGAGCAGTACTTC.

The genes are TRBV27 and TRBJ2-7, with D hard to call. Trimming removed 6 bases from V and 2 bases from J, with 11 bases in between. The CDR3 spans 13 residues. CDR1 MNHEY and CDR2 SMNVEV come from the germline V gene (reference sequence). The CDR3 region is CASRNADTYEQYF. As DNA, the CDR3 is TGTGCCAGCAGGAATGCAGATACCTACGAGCAGTACTTC.

The chain recombines TRBV5-5 with TRBJ1-6, with D hard to call. CDR1 is SGHKS and CDR2 is YYEKEE in the germline V gene (reference sequence). This CDR3 region has 12 residues. Trimming removed 4 bases at V and 7 bases at J, with 6 bases between. CDR3 bases: TGTGCCAGCAGCCCTACGAATTCACCCCTCCACTTT. Translation: CASSPTNSPLHF.

The J gene is TRBJ1-1, the V gene TRBV5-4; D gene unclear. The CDR3 length is 14 residues. Germline lookup yields CDR1 SGHNT and CDR2 YYREEE (reference sequence). V was shortened by 0 bases and J by 6 bases, with 12 bases between the two germline ends. This chain's CDR3 is CASSLAGKGSEAFF. CDR3 nucleotide sequence: TGTGCCAGCAGCTTGGCCGGGAAAGGGTCTGAAGCTTTCTTT.

The chain links TRBV5-1 to TRBJ2-5; maybe TRBD2 (6 bases). V lost 1 base and J lost 5, with 15 bases in between. The CDR3 is 15 amino acids. CDR1 is SGHRS, CDR2 YFSETQ, per germline. CDR3 amino acids: CASSLTGSGLETQYF. The CDR3 nucleotides read TGCGCCAGCAGCTTGACCGGGAGCGGGTTGGAGACCCAGTACTTC.

The rearrangement joins TRBV4-2 to TRBJ2-3; 7 bases match TRBD2. CDR1 is LGHNA and CDR2 is YNFKEQ in the germline V gene. This CDR3 has 16 amino acids. V gave up 0 bases and J gave up 0 bases; unmatched junction bases: 3. The CDR3 here is CASSQEEAGSTDTQYF. CDR3 bases: TGTGCCAGCAGCCAAGAGGAAGCGGGAAGCACAGATACGCAGTATTTT.

The rearrangement joins TRBV4-3 to TRBJ1-4; D may be TRBD1 (6 bases). Germline V gene sequence: CDR1 LGHNA, CDR2 YSLEER. The V gene lost 0 bases and the J gene lost 8 bases, with 13 bases spanning the gap. The CDR3 is 15 amino acids. The CDR3 is CASSQDMGATEKLFF. The DNA for the CDR3 is TGCGCCAGCAGCCAAGATATGGGGGCGACGGAAAAACTGTTTTTT.

V is TRBV2 and J is TRBJ2-2; tentatively, D is TRBD1 (5 bases). CDR1 SNHLY and CDR2 FYNNEI come from the germline V gene. The CDR3 is 13 residues long. Trimming left V 6 bases short and J 5 bases short, with 10 bases between. CDR3 coding DNA: TGTGCCAGCAGAAGGGGTGCGACCGGGGAGCTGTTTTTT. Translated, it gives CASRRGATGELFF.

This chain uses TRBV19 with TRBJ2-7; 7 bases align to TRBD1. Germline V gene sequence: CDR1 LNHDA, CDR2 SQIVND (reference sequence). There are 14 residues in the CDR3. Unmatched junction bases numbered 8, after V lost 7 bases and J lost 2 bases. Here the CDR3 DNA reads TGTGCCAGTACCCTCCGGGACAGACCCTACGAGCAGTACTTC. Protein: CASTLRDRPYEQYF.

The chain links TRBV4-2 to TRBJ2-1, with D perhaps matching TRBD1 (6 bases). The germline CDR1 and CDR2 sequences are LGHNA and YNFKEQ. Trimming pared 4 bases from V and 9 bases from J, leaving 19 bases between. CDR3 length equals 15 residues. CDR3 sequence: CASSPAADGGVEQFF. CDR3 nucleotides: TGTGCCAGCAGCCCAGCTGCCGATGGGGGCGTTGAGCAGTTCTTC.

This clone was counted a few times. The chain couples TRBV7-2 to TRBJ2-7; 7 bases fit TRBD2. The CDR3 runs 18 residues. V dropped 0 bases and J dropped 2; count of bases not matched to a gene: 13. In germline, CDR1 is SGHTA, CDR2 FQGNSA. CDR3 sequence reads: CASSLARGSGSTTYEQYF. CDR3 bases: TGTGCCAGCAGCTTAGCGCGAGGTAGCGGGTCGACGACCTACGAGCAGTACTTC.

The chain links TRBV4-3 to TRBJ2-3, with 10 bases matching TRBD2. V trimming: 0 bases; J trimming: 6 bases; junction bases outside the gene matches: 6. The CDR3 is 16 amino acids. From germline, CDR1 is LGHNA and CDR2 YSLEER. Written as DNA, the CDR3 is TGCGCCAGCAGCCAAGAATATAGCGGGAGGACGGATACGCAGTATTTT. Translated: CASSQEYSGRTDTQYF.

A note on this clone: This same CDR3 is encoded by further DNA sequences in the sample. This sequence joins TRBV10-3 and TRBJ2-3; D is uncertain. The CDR3 extends over 12 amino acids. Trimming cost V 6 bases and J 2 bases, with 6 bases left between them. Per germline, CDR1 ENHRY and CDR2 SYGVKD. The CDR3 DNA is TGTGCCATCAGGGGCGCCACAGATACGCAGTATTTT. This codes for CAIRGATDTQYF.